This T cell receptor (beta chain) is from a study of cytomegalovirus exposure and HLA in healthy donors. The CDR3 loop spans 14 amino acids. From germline, CDR1 is SGHRS and CDR2 YFSETQ. V shed 4 bases and J 5 bases; nucleotides not matched to a gene: 8. Findings of the study overall: Cytomegalovirus association was listed for about 180 TCR beta chains.

As for this clone: Its antigen is not known.

Assay used: immunoSEQ multiplex PCR; TCRdb lists only in-frame clones, some missing. The sample has over 150,000 clones; roughly 84% are singletons. The genes are TRBV5-1 and TRBJ1-1, with 7 bases that match TRBD1. The material sequenced was PBMCs. This TCR derives from a human donor in good health. The CDR3 is CASSPGRGRTEAFF. The CDR3 nucleotides read TGCGCCAGCAGCCCCGGGAGGGGGCGGACTGAAGCTTTCTTT. The whole variable domain, filled in from reference TRBV5-1 and TRBJ1-1, reads KAGVTQTPRYLIKTRGQQVTLSCSPISGHRSVSWYQQTPGQGLQFLFEYFSETQRNKGNFPGRFSGRQFSNSRSEMNVSTLELGDSALYLCASSPGRGRTEAFFGQGTRLTVV.